The present TCR beta chain was sequenced within a study of blood T cell repertoires in COVID-19 (dated by TCRdb to the early 2020s). About the study as a whole: The collaborator samples originated in the United States, Italy and Spain and spanned the acute and convalescent phases of COVID-19. The prospective study material was composed of cDNA or gDNA derived from T cells, B-cell-depleted T cells, or PBMCs. The dataset comprised deeply sampled blood TCRbeta repertoires from subjects exposed to, actively infected with, or recovered from COVID-19. A freely available public database, intended as a resource for researchers studying the immune response to SARS-CoV-2, is where the repertoires were released. Samples were obtained from the ongoing ImmuneRACE study (first 160 participants) and from about 1,300 subjects provided by 6 global collaborators. Nearly every sample came with metadata listing a de-identified subject ID, COVID-19 status, age in years and sex. Where HLA class I and class II types were available, the types were taken from metadata supplied by the sample provider, not from assay-based typing. General study outcomes and caveats: The quantity of clinical and demographic metadata differed by source and by participant and was supplied without curation.

Whole blood was collected in K2EDTA tubes by collaborating institutions according to the institutions' own protocols. Collaborator samples were shipped for TCRbeta analysis as frozen whole blood, isolated PBMCs, or DNA extracted from either sample type. The immunoSEQ Assay, a bias-controlled multiplex PCR, was used to amplify TCRbeta CDR3 regions from genomic DNA. Per the authors' processing: The number of nucleated cells in each sample was estimated from the amplification of reference gene primers within the assay. Sequence reads were collapsed and filtered to measure the absolute abundance of every unique TCRbeta CDR3 rearrangement. Productive Simpson clonality was computed per sample as the square root of Simpson's diversity index over productive rearrangements. TCRdb's version of the immuneACCESS table is confined to in-frame rearrangements and falls short of the full clone set. An unresolved V gene accounts for under half of the shortfall where checked; the remainder is of unknown origin. V and J calls and clone size are as listed in that table; D and trimming were resolved from the DNA. The sample yields about 400,000 clones; around nine tenths were counted once. The ten largest clones take up approximately 4.3% of the sample.

About this clone: What this receptor recognizes is not known. No much larger clonotype is one base removed from it; base qualities were not supplied.

The V end loses 8 bases and the J end loses 0 bases, and a stretch of 14 bases separates them. The CDR3 goes from the cysteine to the phenylalanine over 15 residues. CDR3 DNA only is kept here, 45 bases in frame from base 1. According to the germline V gene (reference sequence), CDR1 reads LNHDA and CDR2 reads SQIVND. This clonotype was obtained from a woman under 40 with acute or convalescent COVID-19. The specimen was peripheral blood. The chain links TRBV19 with TRBJ1-3, and TRBD1 may be the D gene, going by 5 matching bases. The nucleotide sequence reads as follows: TGTGCCAGTGGAAGGAGGGGAAACTCTGGAAACACCATATATTTT. Its product reads: CASGRRGNSGNTIYF.